The 16 T cell receptor beta chains below all came from one sample that was sequenced in a study of T cells in Graves' hyperthyroidism and ophthalmopathy. Using RNA transcripts as the source, TCR beta CDR3 regions were amplified. With the HTBI primer set, the TCR CDR3 went through a first round of RT-PCR. A single record per CDR3 protein comes from TCRdb applying MiXCR to the multiplex PCR reads. This repertoire shows roughly 710,000 distinct CDR3 sequences, about a third found once; its top ten account for 31%. The sample was blood. All receptors derive from a middle-aged woman with Graves' hyperthyroidism.

This clonotype showed up many times. The chain has TRBV19 and TRBJ1-1, with TRBD1 as a possible D gene (6 bases). Germline CDR1 LNHDA, CDR2 SQIVND (reference sequence). The CDR3 spans 14 residues. V lost 6 bases and J lost 1, with 12 bases in between. The CDR3 reads CASRDTGRNTEAFF. CDR3 in DNA: TGTGCCAGTAGAGATACAGGGAGGAACACTGAAGCTTTCTTT.

This clonotype was recorded at least ten times. V usage is TRBV2 and J usage is TRBJ1-1; TRBD1 agrees at 10 bases. CDR1 is SNHLY, CDR2 FYNNEI, per germline. The CDR3 is 16 residues long. J was trimmed by 0 bases and V by 11 bases; bases with no gene match: 12. The CDR3 DNA sequence: TGTGCCCCCCTCGGGACAGGGGAATCTCTGAACACTGAAGCTTTCTTT. It specifies CAPLGTGESLNTEAFF.

The genes are TRBV13 and TRBJ1-5, with D maybe TRBD1 (6 bases). The CDR3 runs to 16 residues. V gave up 5 bases and J gave up 8 bases, with 22 bases separating them. Germline loops: CDR1 PRHDT, CDR2 FYEKMQ (reference sequence). CDR3 sequence reads: CASSQGSLGGLKPQHF. The CDR3 DNA reads TGTGCCAGCAGCCAAGGAAGTCTAGGGGGACTTAAGCCCCAGCATTTT.

The chain carries TRBV2 and TRBJ1-1; TRBD1 matches at 10 bases. After removal of 4 bases from V and 7 bases from J, the junction contained 6 bases not matched to a gene. CDR1 is SNHLY and CDR2 is FYNNEI in the germline V gene. The CDR3 totals 14 residues. CDR3 in amino acids: CASSVGQGSLEAFF. The CDR3, as DNA: TGTGCCAGCAGTGTGGGACAGGGGTCCCTTGAAGCTTTCTTT.

J is TRBJ1-2 and V is TRBV7-9; D is uncertain. This CDR3 is built from 13 residues. V was trimmed by 5 bases and J by 6 bases, leaving 13 bases between them. Germline assignment: CDR1 SEHNR and CDR2 FQNEAQ (reference sequence). The CDR3 DNA is TGTGCCAGCAGCCAAGACCGAACCGATGGCTACACCTTC. Encoded protein: CASSQDRTDGYTF.

This clonotype has only a few counts. The chain carries TRBV4-3 and TRBJ2-7; a weak D match, TRBD1 (5 bases). Trimming took off 7 bases at V and 0 bases at J, with 13 bases between the two ends. The CDR3 has 14 amino acids. Germline-derived CDR1 and CDR2 are LGHNA and YSLEER. The CDR3 loop reads CASKPTDSSYEQYF. The DNA of the CDR3 is TGCGCCAGCAAGCCGACAGATAGCTCCTACGAGCAGTACTTC.

This clonotype appeared a few times. V usage is TRBV20-1 and J usage is TRBJ1-2; possibly TRBD1 for D (5 bases). Germline lookup yields CDR1 DFQATT and CDR2 SNEGSKA (reference sequence). V gave up 3 bases and J gave up 0 bases, with 14 bases separating them. The CDR3 has 15 amino acids. This CDR3 is CSASRQGKANYGYTF. CDR3 in DNA: TGCAGTGCTAGTAGGCAGGGTAAAGCTAACTATGGCTACACCTTC.

The rearrangement joins TRBV7-9 to TRBJ2-7; no clear D gene. CDR3 length: 13 amino acids. V lost 2 bases, J lost 6 bases, and 11 bases lay in between. Germline V lookup: CDR1 SEHNR, CDR2 FQNEAQ (reference sequence). CDR3: CASSLRLVSEQYF. The DNA for the CDR3 is TGTGCCAGCAGCTTAAGATTAGTAAGCGAGCAGTACTTC.

The sample holds many counts of this clonotype. This chain uses TRBV20-1 with TRBJ2-6; D might be TRBD2 (5 bases). The CDR3 is 15 residues long. Between the trimmed V and J ends, which lost 3 bases and 1 base, there was a span of 10 bases. Germline-derived CDR1 and CDR2 are DFQATT and SNEGSKA (reference sequence). CDR3 sequence (DNA): TGCAGTGCTAGGCGAGCGGCGTCTGGGGCCAACGTCCTGACTTTC. Translated, it gives CSARRAASGANVLTF.

CDR3 in amino acids: CASSPRRDRGREKLFF. The CDR3 nucleotides read TGTGCCAGCAGCCCCCGCCGCGACAGGGGAAGAGAAAAACTGTTTTTT. The chain carries TRBV6-1 and TRBJ1-4; 8 nucleotides agree with TRBD1. This CDR3 spans 16 amino acids. Trimming took 6 bases from V and 8 from J; bases not matched to a gene: 14. The V gene's germline CDR1 is MNHNS and CDR2 SASEGT.

This chain connects TRBV29-1 to TRBJ2-7; TRBD1 agrees at 7 bases. J was trimmed by 6 bases and V by 8 bases; bases with no gene match: 13. Germline V gene sequence: CDR1 SQVTM, CDR2 ANQGSEA. The CDR3 sequence is 13 residues long. CDR3 nucleotides: TGCAGCCCACCGGGACAGATGCCTTCCGAGCAGTACTTC. Translating it yields CSPPGQMPSEQYF.

CDR3 loop: CASSYRGQASYEQYF. The CDR3 coding sequence is TGTGCCAGCAGCTACCGGGGACAGGCCTCCTACGAGCAGTACTTC. The chain employs TRBV7-2 and TRBJ2-7; 8 nucleotides agree with TRBD1. The length of the CDR3 is 15 residues. The J segment lost 0 bases and the V segment lost 4 bases, leaving 5 bases of the junction unmatched. Germline CDR1 SGHTA, CDR2 FQGNSA.

The gene calls are TRBV25-1 and TRBJ2-1; 10 nucleotides agree with TRBD2. V was clipped by 2 bases and J by 11 bases; unmatched bases: 3. There are 13 residues in the CDR3. The germline CDR1 and CDR2 sequences are MGHDK and SYGVNS. The CDR3 loop reads CASSEILAGKQFF. The CDR3 coding sequence is TGTGCCAGCAGTGAAATACTAGCGGGGAAGCAGTTCTTC.

This clonotype was observed at least ten times. V and J are TRBV20-1 and TRBJ1-5; D is ambiguous. The CDR3 extends over 13 amino acids. Germline CDR1 and CDR2: DFQATT and SNEGSKA (reference sequence). Trimming pared 3 bases from V and 9 bases from J, leaving 15 bases between. The DNA of the CDR3 is TGCAGTGCTAGTCGGGCCCTAGATGGGCCCCAGCATTTT. The encoded protein is CSASRALDGPQHF.

Concerning this clonotype: One junction end disagrees with the germline gene, perhaps due to a read error. The rearrangement uses TRBV19 and TRBJ2-3; TRBD2 might be the D (5 bases). The CDR3 spans 14 residues. Germline CDR1 reads LNHDA; CDR2 reads SQIVND (reference sequence). CDR3 protein: CASSTTSSTDTQYF. CDR3 in DNA: TGCGCCAGCTCGACTACGTCTAGCACAGATACGCAGTATTTT. Using reference TRBV19 and TRBJ2-3 for the parts outside the CDR3, the full variable domain is DGGITQSPKYLFRKEGQNVTLSCEQNLNHDAMYWYRQDPGQGLRLIYYSQIVNDFQKGDIAEGYSVSREKKESFPLTVTSAQKNPTAFYLCASSTTSSTDTQYFGPGTRLTVL.

The chain is built from TRBV6-5 and TRBJ2-5; D not certain. CDR1 and CDR2 (germline): MNHEY, SVGAGI. Trimming left V 2 bases short and J 1 base short, with 8 bases between. This CDR3 has 14 amino acids. The CDR3 protein is CASSYVRSQETQYF. For the CDR3, the DNA is TGTGCCAGCAGTTACGTACGGTCCCAAGAGACCCAGTACTTC.